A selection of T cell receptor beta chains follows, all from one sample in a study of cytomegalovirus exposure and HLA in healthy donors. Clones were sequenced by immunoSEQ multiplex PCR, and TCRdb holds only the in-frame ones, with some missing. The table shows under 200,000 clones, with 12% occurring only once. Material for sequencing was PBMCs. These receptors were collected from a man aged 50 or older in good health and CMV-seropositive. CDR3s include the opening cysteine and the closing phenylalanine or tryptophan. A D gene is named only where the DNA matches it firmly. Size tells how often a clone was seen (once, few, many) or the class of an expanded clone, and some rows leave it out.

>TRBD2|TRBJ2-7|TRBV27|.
CASSFNIVGTSGGAYEQYF
TGTGCCAGCAGTTTTAACATTGTGGGGACTAGCGGGGGGGCCTACGAGCAGTACTTC
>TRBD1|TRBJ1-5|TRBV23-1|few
CASSQADRDPHQPQHF
TGCGCCAGCAGTCAAGCTGACAGGGATCCGCATCAGCCCCAGCATTTT
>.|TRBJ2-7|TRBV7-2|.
CASSLVAYEQYF
TGTGCCAGCAGCTTAGTTGCGTACGAGCAGTACTTC
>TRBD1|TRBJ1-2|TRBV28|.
CASRGDRAVYGYTF
TGTGCCAGCAGAGGGGACAGGGCGGTCTATGGCTACACCTTC
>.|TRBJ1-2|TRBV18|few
CASSRTEGYGYTF
TGTGCCAGCTCACGGACGGAGGGGTATGGCTACACCTTC
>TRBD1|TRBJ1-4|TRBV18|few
CASSRDSEEKLFF
TGTGCCAGCTCACGGGACAGTGAGGAAAAACTGTTTTTT
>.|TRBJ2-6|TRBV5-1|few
CASSLAGHPGANVLTF
TGCGCCAGCAGCTTGGCCGGACACCCTGGGGCCAACGTCCTGACTTTC
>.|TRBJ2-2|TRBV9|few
CASSVAQPNTGELFF
TGTGCCAGCAGCGTAGCACAGCCGAACACCGGGGAGCTGTTTTTT
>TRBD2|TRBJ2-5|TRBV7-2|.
CASSLTFQRGGQGTQYF
TGTGCCAGCAGCTTAACGTTCCAGCGGGGGGGGCAGGGGACCCAGTACTTC
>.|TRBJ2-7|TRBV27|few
CASSWFTGNEQYF
TGTGCCAGCAGTTGGTTTACAGGGAACGAGCAGTACTTC
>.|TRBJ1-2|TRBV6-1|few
CASSEGIGSRYTF
TGTGCCAGCAGTGAAGGGATCGGGAGTCGCTACACCTTC
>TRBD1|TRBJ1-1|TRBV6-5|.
CASTTEQGSRTEAFF
TGTGCCAGCACCACCGAACAGGGGAGTCGAACTGAAGCTTTCTTT
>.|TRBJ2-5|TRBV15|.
CATSRASRGQETQYF
TGTGCCACCAGCAGGGCTAGTAGAGGCCAAGAGACCCAGTACTTC
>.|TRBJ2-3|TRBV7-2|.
CASSHPGVTQYF
TGTGCCAGCAGCCACCCCGGAGTTACGCAGTATTTT
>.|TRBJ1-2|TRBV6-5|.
CATSRAGLFGYTF
TGTGCCACCTCCCGGGCAGGGCTCTTTGGCTACACCTTC
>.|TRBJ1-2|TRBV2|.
CASRQEALSYGYTF
TGTGCCAGCAGACAGGAAGCCCTGAGCTATGGCTACACCTTC
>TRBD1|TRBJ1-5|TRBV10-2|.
CASRGTGSNQPQHF
TGCGCCAGCAGGGGGACAGGCAGCAATCAGCCCCAGCATTTT